Shown below are 13 T cell receptor beta chains from a single sample sequenced in a study of neoadjuvant anti-PD-1 for oral cavity cancer. The table came from immunoSEQ multiplex PCR; TCRdb's copy has only in-frame clones and leaves some out. The sample has more than 11,000 clones, 70% to 75% seen once. Documented time point: after neoadjuvant nivolumab, at surgical resection. The sequences come from PBMCs, collected after nivolumab (anti-PD-1) treatment. Receptors originate from a person aged 40 to 85 with oral cavity squamous cell carcinoma.

The V gene is TRBV29-1, the J gene TRBJ1-2; D not certain. In germline, CDR1 is SQVTM, CDR2 ANQGSEA. The ends were cut back, 4 bases at V and 5 bases at J, with 2 bases in the middle. This CDR3 is 9 amino acids long. The CDR3: CSVGYGYTF. The CDR3 DNA is TGCAGCGTTGGGTATGGCTACACCTTC.

A remark on this clone: The CDR3 does not close with the conserved phenylalanine or tryptophan, likely indicating a read error. The V call is TRBV29-1, the J call TRBJ2-7; a possible D gene is TRBD1 (6 bases). The CDR3 loop spans 12 amino acids. Trimming left V 5 bases short and J 2 bases short, with 10 bases between. CDR1 is SQVTM and CDR2 is ANQGSEA in the germline V gene. DNA of the CDR3: TGCAGCGTTTTACAGGGTGCCTACGAGCAGTACCTC. It is translated as CSVLQGAYEQYL.

The chain recombines TRBV5-4 with TRBJ1-6; D perhaps matches TRBD1 (6 bases). Germline CDR1 is SGHNT and CDR2 is YYREEE (reference sequence). This CDR3 spans 14 amino acids. Trimming took 0 bases from V and 14 from J, leaving 15 bases between them. The CDR3 reads CASSLAGQSLSLHF. The CDR3 nucleotides are TGTGCCAGCAGCTTGGCCGGACAGTCTCTATCCCTCCACTTT.

This chain connects TRBV4-1 to TRBJ2-5, with TRBD2 matching 8 bases. The CDR3 has 15 amino acids. The germline CDR1 and CDR2 sequences are MGHRA and YSYEKL. With V trimmed by 7 bases and J by 5 bases, 12 bases remained unmatched. This CDR3 reads CASTPRSGSGETQYF. In nucleotides, the CDR3 is TGCGCCAGCACTCCGAGGAGCGGGAGTGGGGAGACCCAGTACTTC.

The rearrangement links TRBV7-8 to TRBJ1-5; D is undetermined. Germline V CDR1 and CDR2: SGHVS, FQNEAQ. CDR3 size: 14 residues. V gave up 3 bases and J gave up 1 base, with 7 bases separating them. The CDR3 region has the DNA TGTGCCAGCAGCTTCTCTACAAGCAATCAGCCCCAGCATTTT. It specifies CASSFSTSNQPQHF.

The CDR3, as DNA: TGTGCCAGCTCACCGACAGGGGGCGTTCACAATGAGCAGTTCTTC. Translated: CASSPTGGVHNEQFF. The chain employs TRBV18 and TRBJ2-1, with 10 bases aligning to TRBD1. The J segment lost 5 bases and the V segment lost 3 bases, leaving 4 bases of the junction unmatched. This CDR3 is built from 15 residues. CDR1 KGHSH and CDR2 LQKENI come from the germline V gene.

This clone was observed a handful of times. This chain joins TRBV19 and TRBJ2-1; the D gene is possibly TRBD2 (5 bases). Germline V gene lookup returns CDR1 LNHDA and CDR2 SQIVND (reference sequence). The ends were cut back, 4 bases at V and 0 bases at J, with 10 bases in the middle. CDR3 length equals 15 residues. The CDR3 DNA is TGTGCCAGTAGTACCGACTACAGCTCCTACAATGAGCAGTTCTTC. It encodes CASSTDYSSYNEQFF.

V is TRBV6-5 and J is TRBJ2-7, with TRBD1 identical over 9 bases. The CDR3 contains 15 residues. The germline gives CDR1 MNHEY, CDR2 SVGAGI. Unmatched junction bases numbered 4, after V lost 2 bases and J lost 2 bases. The CDR3 DNA reads as TGTGCCAGCAGTTACGGGACAGGGCGAACCTACGAGCAGTACTTC. This translates into CASSYGTGRTYEQYF.

The chain employs TRBV7-9 and TRBJ1-1, with D maybe TRBD1 (6 bases). This CDR3 comprises 15 residues. Germline CDR1 reads SEHNR; CDR2 reads FQNEAQ (reference sequence). V was trimmed by 3 bases and J by 6 bases, leaving 17 bases between them. CDR3 DNA: TGTGCCAGCAGCTTCCCGGGACAAGGGGGGGCTGAAGCTTTCTTT. This codes for CASSFPGQGGAEAFF.

This clone was observed a single time. The chain is built from TRBV9 and TRBJ2-1, with D possibly being TRBD2 (7 bases). The germline V gene has CDR1 SGDLS and CDR2 YYNGEE. The CDR3 totals 15 residues. Trimming left V 0 bases short and J 8 bases short, with 15 bases between. The CDR3 DNA sequence: TGTGCCAGCAGCGTAGCGGGGGGCCCCTTAGATGAGCAGTTCTTC. This gives the protein CASSVAGGPLDEQFF.

The chain uses TRBV10-2 and TRBJ1-5, with 9 nucleotides matching TRBD1. The CDR3 loop spans 16 amino acids. The germline V gene has CDR1 WSHSY and CDR2 SAAADI. V shed 3 bases, J shed 0 bases, and the junction held 3 bases outside the gene matches. Here the CDR3 reads CASSETGGYSNQPQHF. The CDR3 DNA is TGCGCCAGCAGTGAAACAGGGGGCTATAGCAATCAGCCCCAGCATTTT.

To note about this clone: Mismatch with germline at one junction end may stem from a read error. The chain employs TRBV5-1 and TRBJ1-4; D might be TRBD1 (5 bases). Per the germline V gene, CDR1 is SGHRS and CDR2 is YFSETQ. The CDR3 contains 17 residues. In DNA, the CDR3 is TGCGCCAGCAGCTTGGATGGGAGGGCAACTAATGAAAAACCTGGGGGGTTT. Translation gives CASSLDGRATNEKPGGF. The full variable domain, its missing parts supplied by reference TRBV5-1 and TRBJ1-4, is KAGVTQTPRYLIKTRGQQVTLSCSPISGHRSVSWYQQTPGQGLQFLFEYFSETQRNKGNFPGRFSGRQFSNSRSEMNVSTLELGDSALYLCASSLDGRATNEKPGGFGSGTQLSVL.

V and J are TRBV9 and TRBJ2-2; 8 bases agree with TRBD1. Trimming cost V 2 bases and J 3 bases; bases outside gene matches: 6. From germline, CDR1 is SGDLS and CDR2 YYNGEE. This CDR3 has 16 amino acids. The CDR3 DNA sequence: TGTGCCAGCAGCGTTGTCAGGGGGCTAGACACCGGGGAGCTGTTTTTT. As protein: CASSVVRGLDTGELFF.